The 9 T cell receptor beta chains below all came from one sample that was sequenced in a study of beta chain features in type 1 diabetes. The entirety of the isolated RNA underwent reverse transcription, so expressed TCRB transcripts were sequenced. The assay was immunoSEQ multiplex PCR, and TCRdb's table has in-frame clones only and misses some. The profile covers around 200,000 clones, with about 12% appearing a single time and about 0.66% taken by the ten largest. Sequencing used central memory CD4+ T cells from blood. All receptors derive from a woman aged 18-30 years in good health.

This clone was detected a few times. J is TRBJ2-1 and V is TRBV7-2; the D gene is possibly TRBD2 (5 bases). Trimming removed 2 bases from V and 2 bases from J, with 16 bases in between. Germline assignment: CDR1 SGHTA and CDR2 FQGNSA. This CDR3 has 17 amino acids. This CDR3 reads CASSLKAPSLAYNEQFF. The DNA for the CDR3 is TGTGCCAGCAGCTTAAAGGCGCCTAGCCTGGCCTACAATGAGCAGTTCTTC.

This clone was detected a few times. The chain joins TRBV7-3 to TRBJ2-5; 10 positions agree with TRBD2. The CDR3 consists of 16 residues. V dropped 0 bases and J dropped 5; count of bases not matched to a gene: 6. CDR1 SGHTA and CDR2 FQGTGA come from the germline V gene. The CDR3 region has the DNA TGTGCCAGCAGCTTAACGTCTAGCGGGGGCAGGGAGACCCAGTACTTC. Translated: CASSLTSSGGRETQYF.

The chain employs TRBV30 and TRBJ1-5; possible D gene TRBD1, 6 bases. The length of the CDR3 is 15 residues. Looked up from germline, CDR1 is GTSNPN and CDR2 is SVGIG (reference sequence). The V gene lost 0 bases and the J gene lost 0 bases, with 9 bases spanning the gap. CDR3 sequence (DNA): TGTGCCTGGAGTGTAGGGGGGGGTAGCAATCAGCCCCAGCATTTT. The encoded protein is CAWSVGGGSNQPQHF. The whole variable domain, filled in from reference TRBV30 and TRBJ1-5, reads SQTIHQWPATLVQPVGSPLSLECTVEGTSNPNLYWYRQAAGRGLQLLFYSVGIGQISSEVPQNLSASRPQDRQFILSSKKLLLSDSGFYLCAWSVGGGSNQPQHFGDGTRLSIL.

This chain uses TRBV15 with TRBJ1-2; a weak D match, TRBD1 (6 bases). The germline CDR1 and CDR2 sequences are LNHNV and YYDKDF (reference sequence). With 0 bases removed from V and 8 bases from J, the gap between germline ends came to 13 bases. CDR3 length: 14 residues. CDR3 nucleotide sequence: TGTGCCACCAGCAGAGACCTACAGGGAGGGGGCTACACCTTC. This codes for CATSRDLQGGGYTF.

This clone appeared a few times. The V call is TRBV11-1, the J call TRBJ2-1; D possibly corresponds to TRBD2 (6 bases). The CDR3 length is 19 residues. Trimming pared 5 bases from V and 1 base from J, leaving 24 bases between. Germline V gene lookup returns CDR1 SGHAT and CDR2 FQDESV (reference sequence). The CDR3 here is CASSDDSGRPRGSYNEQFF. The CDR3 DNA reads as TGTGCCAGCAGCGACGATAGCGGTCGCCCAAGAGGGTCCTACAATGAGCAGTTCTTC.

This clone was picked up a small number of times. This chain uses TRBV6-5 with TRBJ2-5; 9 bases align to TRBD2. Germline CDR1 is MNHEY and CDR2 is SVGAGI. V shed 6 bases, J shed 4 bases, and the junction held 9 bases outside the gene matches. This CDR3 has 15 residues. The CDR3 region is CASRSLSGGRETQYF. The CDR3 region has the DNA TGTGCCAGCAGATCACTCAGCGGGGGGCGAGAGACCCAGTACTTC.

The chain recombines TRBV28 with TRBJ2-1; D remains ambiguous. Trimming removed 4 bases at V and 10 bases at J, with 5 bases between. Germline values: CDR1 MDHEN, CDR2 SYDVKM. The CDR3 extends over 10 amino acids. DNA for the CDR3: TGTGCCAGCAGTTCGAGGGAGCAGTTCTTC. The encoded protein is CASSSREQFF.

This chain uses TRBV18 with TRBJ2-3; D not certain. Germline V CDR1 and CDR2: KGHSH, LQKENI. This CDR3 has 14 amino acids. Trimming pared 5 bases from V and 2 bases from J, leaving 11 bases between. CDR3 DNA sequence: TGTGCCAGCTCAGATGGTAGCCCCACAGATACGCAGTATTTT. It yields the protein CASSDGSPTDTQYF.

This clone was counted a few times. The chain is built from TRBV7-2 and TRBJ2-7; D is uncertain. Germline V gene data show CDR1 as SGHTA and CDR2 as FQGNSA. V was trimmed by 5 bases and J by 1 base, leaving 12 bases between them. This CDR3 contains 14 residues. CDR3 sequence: CASSPALGSYEQYF. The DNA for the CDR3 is TGTGCCAGCAGCCCGGCCCTAGGATCCTACGAGCAGTACTTC.